A selection of T cell receptor beta chains follows, all from one sample in a study of T cell responses to AZD1222 COVID-19 vaccine. Assay: immunoSEQ multiplex PCR; the TCRdb copy retains only in-frame clones and omits some. The table has around 100,000 clones, about 89% seen once; the top ten hold around 20%. The sample in question was peripheral blood, obtained on day 0 of AZD1222 vaccination. The receptors shown here come from an adult in good health. Each CDR3 is given with its conserved first and last residue. Each record gives: CDR3 length, V gene, D gene, J gene, clone size, CDR3 protein, CDR3 DNA. A D gene is named only where the DNA matches it firmly. Size values are once, few and many counts, or a class for expanded clones, and some rows have none.

len: 15; v_gene: TRBV13; d_gene: -; j_gene: TRBJ1-2; abundance: -; CDR3aa: CASSPGRGGGYGYTF; CDR3nt: TGTGCCAGCAGCCCGGGGAGGGGTGGTGGCTATGGCTACACCTTC
len: 16; v_gene: TRBV27; d_gene: TRBD2; j_gene: TRBJ2-7; abundance: -; CDR3aa: CASRRGAAFEGYEQYF; CDR3nt: TGTGCCAGCAGGCGGGGGGCAGCCTTCGAAGGGTACGAGCAGTACTTC
len: 14; v_gene: TRBV27; d_gene: -; j_gene: TRBJ1-1; abundance: -; CDR3aa: CASSFSGGGAEAFF; CDR3nt: TGTGCCAGCAGTTTCTCGGGAGGGGGGGCTGAAGCTTTCTTT
len: 13; v_gene: TRBV5-1; d_gene: -; j_gene: TRBJ2-7; abundance: -; CDR3aa: CASSADSGYEQYF; CDR3nt: TGCGCCAGCAGCGCAGACTCAGGCTACGAGCAGTACTTC
len: 18; v_gene: TRBV6-1; d_gene: -; j_gene: TRBJ1-2; abundance: -; CDR3aa: CASSEALLVQGRVYGYTF; CDR3nt: TGTGCCAGCAGTGAAGCGCTTCTTGTCCAGGGGAGGGTCTATGGCTACACCTTC
len: 12; v_gene: TRBV6-5; d_gene: -; j_gene: TRBJ1-1; abundance: -; CDR3aa: CASKRSVTEAFF; CDR3nt: TGTGCCTCCAAACGATCCGTCACTGAAGCTTTCTTT
len: 16; v_gene: TRBV6-5; d_gene: -; j_gene: TRBJ2-2; abundance: once; CDR3aa: CASSYSGGGAGGELFF; CDR3nt: TGTGCCAGCAGTTACTCCGGTGGGGGGGCAGGCGGGGAGCTGTTTTTT
len: 12; v_gene: TRBV7-9; d_gene: -; j_gene: TRBJ2-5; abundance: -; CDR3aa: CASSLLQETQYF; CDR3nt: TGTGCCAGCAGCTTACTTCAAGAGACCCAGTACTTC
len: 15; v_gene: TRBV7-2; d_gene: TRBD1; j_gene: TRBJ2-7; abundance: -; CDR3aa: CASSLGQGAGRGQYF; CDR3nt: TGTGCCAGCAGCTTGGGACAGGGAGCGGGGCGGGGGCAGTACTTC
len: 14; v_gene: TRBV7-2; d_gene: -; j_gene: TRBJ1-1; abundance: -; CDR3aa: CASSLDGRYTEAFF; CDR3nt: TGTGCCAGCAGCTTAGATGGCAGGTATACTGAAGCTTTCTTT
len: 15; v_gene: TRBV7-8; d_gene: TRBD1; j_gene: TRBJ1-2; abundance: -; CDR3aa: CASSLGIQGARGYTF; CDR3nt: TGTGCCAGCAGCTTAGGCATACAGGGGGCCCGAGGCTACACCTTC
len: 13; v_gene: TRBV12-3/TRBV12-4; d_gene: TRBD1; j_gene: TRBJ2-3; abundance: -; CDR3aa: CASSYRGRDTQYF; CDR3nt: TGTGCCAGCAGTTACAGGGGGCGGGATACGCAGTATTTT
len: 15; v_gene: TRBV11-2; d_gene: -; j_gene: TRBJ2-7; abundance: -; CDR3aa: CASSLVTAGGYEQYF; CDR3nt: TGTGCCAGCAGCTTAGTGACAGCTGGGGGCTACGAGCAGTACTTC
len: 14; v_gene: TRBV9; d_gene: -; j_gene: TRBJ2-1; abundance: -; CDR3aa: CASSETGTYNEQFF; CDR3nt: TGTGCCAGCAGCGAGACGGGGACCTACAATGAGCAGTTCTTC
len: 17; v_gene: TRBV7-2; d_gene: TRBD1; j_gene: TRBJ1-6; abundance: -; CDR3aa: CASSLGIVGQGDSPLHF; CDR3nt: TGTGCCAGCAGCTTAGGAATAGTCGGACAGGGGGATTCACCCCTCCACTTT
len: 14; v_gene: TRBV9; d_gene: TRBD1; j_gene: TRBJ2-1; abundance: -; CDR3aa: CASSAGTGFNEQFF; CDR3nt: TGTGCCAGCAGCGCCGGGACAGGGTTCAATGAGCAGTTCTTC
len: 13; v_gene: TRBV30; d_gene: -; j_gene: TRBJ1-4; abundance: -; CDR3aa: CAWRPDVGEKLFF; CDR3nt: TGTGCCTGGCGCCCCGACGTTGGCGAAAAACTGTTTTTT
len: 15; v_gene: TRBV15; d_gene: -; j_gene: TRBJ1-5; abundance: -; CDR3aa: CATSREQYSNQPQHF; CDR3nt: TGTGCCACCAGCAGAGAACAGTATTCTAATCAGCCCCAGCATTTT
len: 15; v_gene: TRBV6-5; d_gene: TRBD1; j_gene: TRBJ2-2; abundance: -; CDR3aa: CASSPQGAGTGELFF; CDR3nt: TGTGCCAGCAGTCCACAGGGGGCCGGCACCGGGGAGCTGTTTTTT
len: 14; v_gene: TRBV7-2; d_gene: TRBD2; j_gene: TRBJ2-1; abundance: -; CDR3aa: CASSSWTSLNEQFF; CDR3nt: TGTGCCAGCAGCTCCTGGACTAGTCTCAATGAGCAGTTCTTC
len: 17; v_gene: TRBV5-1; d_gene: -; j_gene: TRBJ2-2; abundance: -; CDR3aa: CASSLDVNSPNTGELFF; CDR3nt: TGCGCCAGCAGCTTGGACGTTAACTCCCCGAACACCGGGGAGCTGTTTTTT
len: 14; v_gene: TRBV30; d_gene: -; j_gene: TRBJ2-1; abundance: -; CDR3aa: CAWETGNGYNEQFF; CDR3nt: TGTGCCTGGGAGACAGGAAATGGGTACAATGAGCAGTTCTTC
len: 12; v_gene: TRBV11-3; d_gene: -; j_gene: TRBJ2-3; abundance: -; CDR3aa: CASSFGTDTQYF; CDR3nt: TGTGCCAGCAGCTTCGGCACAGATACGCAGTATTTT